This TCR beta chain is drawn from a study of cytomegalovirus exposure and HLA in healthy donors. Study-level findings and limits: Sequences of the TCR beta chain were said to predict the HLA-A and HLA-B alleles of most subjects accurately. High specificity and sensitivity for cytomegalovirus status were reported for the classifier.

While unrecorded immune exposures were likely, the donors were nominally healthy when sampled. The CDR3 extends over 11 amino acids. The V gene's germline CDR1 is MNHNS and CDR2 SASEGT. Trimming cost V 2 bases and J 10 bases, with 6 bases left between them. Note on this clone: The target antigen is unknown.

The PCR had 60 Vbeta and 13 Jbeta primers. Assay used: immunoSEQ multiplex PCR; TCRdb lists only in-frame clones, some missing. The profile shows approximately 190,000 clones, 75% to 90% of them singletons. This receptor was identified in a boy between 2 and 10 years old in good health and CMV-seronegative. Sequenced sample: PBMCs. The chain combines TRBV6-1 with TRBJ2-1; no clear D gene. CDR3 sequence reads: CASSESREQFF. DNA of the CDR3: TGTGCCAGCAGTGAAAGCCGAGAGCAGTTCTTC.